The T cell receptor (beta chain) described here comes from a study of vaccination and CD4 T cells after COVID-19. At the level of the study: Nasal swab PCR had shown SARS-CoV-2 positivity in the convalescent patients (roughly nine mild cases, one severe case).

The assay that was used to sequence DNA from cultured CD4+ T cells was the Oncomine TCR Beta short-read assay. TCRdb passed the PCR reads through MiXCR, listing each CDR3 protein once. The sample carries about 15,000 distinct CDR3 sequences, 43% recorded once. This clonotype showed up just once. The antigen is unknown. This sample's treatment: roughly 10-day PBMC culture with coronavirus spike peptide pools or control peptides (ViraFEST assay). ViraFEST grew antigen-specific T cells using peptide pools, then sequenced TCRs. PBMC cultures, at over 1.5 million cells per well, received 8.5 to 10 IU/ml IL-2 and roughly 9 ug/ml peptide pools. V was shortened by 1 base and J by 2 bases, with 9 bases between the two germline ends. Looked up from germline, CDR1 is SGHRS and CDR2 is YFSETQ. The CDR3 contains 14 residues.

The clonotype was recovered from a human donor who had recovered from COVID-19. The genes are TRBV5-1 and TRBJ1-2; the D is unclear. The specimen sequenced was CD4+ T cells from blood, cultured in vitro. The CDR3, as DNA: TGCGCCAGCAGCTTGAGAGAAAACAACTATGGCTACACCTTC. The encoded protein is CASSLRENNYGYTF. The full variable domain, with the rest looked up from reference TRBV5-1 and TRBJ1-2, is KAGVTQTPRYLIKTRGQQVTLSCSPISGHRSVSWYQQTPGQGLQFLFEYFSETQRNKGNFPGRFSGRQFSNSRSEMNVSTLELGDSALYLCASSLRENNYGYTFGSGTRLTVV.